What follows is one T cell receptor (beta chain) and its context. Its specificity is not known. The entry originates in a study of regulatory T cells in long-lasting Graves disease. Study-level results: TCR diversity was lower in persistent than newly diagnosed Graves' disease.

The sample's time point: newly diagnosed GD, antithyroid drugs for less than 3 months. Isolated PBMC RNA provided the starting material for the TCR library. To make TCR beta libraries, researchers used iRepertoire HTBI primers and Arm-PCR of CDR3 regions. A single record per CDR3 protein comes from TCRdb applying MiXCR to the multiplex PCR reads. This sample has about 620,000 distinct CDR3 sequences, with roughly 16% found just once. The CDR3 loop spans 13 amino acids. V was cut by 2 bases and J by 7 bases, with 11 bases left in between. CDR1 is WSHSY, CDR2 SAAADI, per germline. The same sample was also used in a study of T cells in Graves' hyperthyroidism and ophthalmopathy.

The chain employs TRBV10-2 and TRBJ1-2; D unresolved. The TCR comes from a woman in her 30s with Graves disease. Sequencing was performed on peripheral blood mononuclear cells (PBMCs), taken at new diagnosis, from a patient treated with antithyroid drugs. CDR3 sequence (DNA): TGCGCCAGCAGTGAGCGGACCCTGGGTGGCTACACCTTC. Translating it yields CASSERTLGGYTF.